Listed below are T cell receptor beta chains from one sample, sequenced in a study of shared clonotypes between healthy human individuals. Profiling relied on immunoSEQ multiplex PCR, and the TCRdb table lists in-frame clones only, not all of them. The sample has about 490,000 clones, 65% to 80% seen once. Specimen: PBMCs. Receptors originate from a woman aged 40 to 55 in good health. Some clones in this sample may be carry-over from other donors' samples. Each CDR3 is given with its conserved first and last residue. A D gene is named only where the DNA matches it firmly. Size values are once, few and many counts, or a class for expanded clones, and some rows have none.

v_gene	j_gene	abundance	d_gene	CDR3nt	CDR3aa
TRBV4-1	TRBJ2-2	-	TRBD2	TGCGCCAGCAGGGGAATAGCGGGAGGGAACACCGGGGAGCTGTTTTTT	CASRGIAGGNTGELFF
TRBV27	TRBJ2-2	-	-	TGTGCCAGCAGTCTTCATCTGGCCGGGGAGCTGTTTTTT	CASSLHLAGELFF
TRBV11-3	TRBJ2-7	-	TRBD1	TGTGCCAGCAGCCCCGACAGGGTCGGCGAGCAGTACTTC	CASSPDRVGEQYF
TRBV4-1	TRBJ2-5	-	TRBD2	TGCGCCAGCAGCCGTAGTAGCGGGTTACTCCAAGAGACCCAGTACTTC	CASSRSSGLLQETQYF
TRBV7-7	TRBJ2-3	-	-	TGTGCCAGCAGCATAGGACTAGGGGGAGCAGATACGCAGTATTTT	CASSIGLGGADTQYF
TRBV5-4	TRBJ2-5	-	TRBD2	TGTGCCAGCAGCTCCAGGACTAGCGGGATTTGGGAAGAGACCCAGTACTTC	CASSSRTSGIWEETQYF
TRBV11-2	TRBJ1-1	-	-	TGTGCCAGCAGCCCCTTTCCACGGATGAACACTGAAGCTTTCTTT	CASSPFPRMNTEAFF
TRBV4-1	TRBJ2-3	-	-	TGCGCCAGCAGCCAAGATCTGGAGAGAGTGACGCAGTATTTT	CASSQDLERVTQYF
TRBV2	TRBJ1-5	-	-	TGTGCCAGCAGTGGGACACGGGGGGCTCAACAGCCCCAGCATTTT	CASSGTRGAQQPQHF
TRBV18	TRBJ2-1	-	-	TGTGCCAGCTCACCACGGGGGGGCTCTCGGGGCAATGAGCAGTTCTTC	CASSPRGGSRGNEQFF
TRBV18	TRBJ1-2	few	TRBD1	TGTGCCAGCTCACTTCGACAGGGTTTCTCCGTCTATGGCTACACCTTC	CASSLRQGFSVYGYTF
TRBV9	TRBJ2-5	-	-	TGTGCCAGCAGCGTAGACGAAGAGGCCCAGTACTTC	CASSVDEEAQYF
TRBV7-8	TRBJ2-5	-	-	TGTGCCAGCAGCTTCGGCTTTGGAGGATACCAAGAGACCCAGTACTTC	CASSFGFGGYQETQYF
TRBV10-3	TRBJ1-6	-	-	TGTGCCATCAGGCTGACAGACAATTCACCCCTCCACTTT	CAIRLTDNSPLHF
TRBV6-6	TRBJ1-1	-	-	TGTGCCAGCAGTGATAATTCTAACACTGAAGCTTTCTTT	CASSDNSNTEAFF
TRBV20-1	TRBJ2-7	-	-	TGCAGTGCCCACCTCTTTCCCGAGCAGTACTTC	CSAHLFPEQYF
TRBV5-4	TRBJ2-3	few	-	TGTGCCAGCAGTTCCTCGGACTACTCCACAGATACGCAGTATTTT	CASSSSDYSTDTQYF
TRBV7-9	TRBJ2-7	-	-	TGTGCCAGCACCCCCCGTGGGCTGTCCTACGAGCAGTACTTC	CASTPRGLSYEQYF
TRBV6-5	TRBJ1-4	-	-	TGTGCCAGCAGTAAGCTTGGACGTCGTGAAAAACTGTTTTTT	CASSKLGRREKLFF
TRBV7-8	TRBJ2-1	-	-	TGTGCCAGCAGCTCGGGCACGGGGTCCTACAATGAGCAGTTCTTC	CASSSGTGSYNEQFF
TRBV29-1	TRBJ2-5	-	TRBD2	TGCAGCGTTGGTACTAGCGGGAGTCGAGAGACCCAGTACTTC	CSVGTSGSRETQYF
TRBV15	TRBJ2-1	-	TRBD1	TGTGCCACCAGAATACAGGGGGCTGGGCAGTTCTTC	CATRIQGAGQFF